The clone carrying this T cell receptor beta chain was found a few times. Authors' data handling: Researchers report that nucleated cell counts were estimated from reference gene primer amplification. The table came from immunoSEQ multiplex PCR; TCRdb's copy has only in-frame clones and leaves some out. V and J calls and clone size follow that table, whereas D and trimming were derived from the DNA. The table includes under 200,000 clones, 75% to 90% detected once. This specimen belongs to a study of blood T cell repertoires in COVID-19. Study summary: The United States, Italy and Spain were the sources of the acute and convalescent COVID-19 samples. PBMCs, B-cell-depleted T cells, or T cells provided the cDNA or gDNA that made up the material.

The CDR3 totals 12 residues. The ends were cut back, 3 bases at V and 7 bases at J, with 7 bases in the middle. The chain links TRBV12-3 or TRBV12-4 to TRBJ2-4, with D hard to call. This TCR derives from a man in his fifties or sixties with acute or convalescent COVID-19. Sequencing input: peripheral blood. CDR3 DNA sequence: TGTGCCAGCAGTTTGTTGCAGAACATTCAGTACTTC. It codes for CASSLLQNIQYF.